Shown below are 3 T cell receptor beta chains from a single sample sequenced in a study of graft-versus-host responses after intestinal transplantation. Profiling relied on immunoSEQ multiplex PCR, and the TCRdb table lists in-frame clones only, not all of them. The table includes 15,000 to 25,000 clones, around three quarters detected once. Graft tissue was processed to release intraepithelial and lamina propria lymphocytes. Sequenced here: ileum tissue, sampled roughly 21 days after intestinal transplant. All receptors derive from a human patient who received an intestinal transplant, so some T cells may come from the graft donor.

This clone is classed as medium-sized. The rearrangement uses TRBV9 and TRBJ1-1; TRBD1 might be the D (6 bases). Trimming pared 2 bases from V and 4 bases from J, leaving 9 bases between. The CDR3 totals 13 residues. Germline V lookup: CDR1 SGDLS, CDR2 YYNGEE. This CDR3 is CASSVGAGTEAFF. The CDR3 bases are TGTGCCAGCAGCGTGGGGGCGGGCACTGAAGCTTTCTTT.

This chain links TRBV9 with TRBJ2-2; D is undetermined. Germline CDR1 and CDR2: SGDLS and YYNGEE. This CDR3 is built from 15 residues. The ends were cut back, 0 bases at V and 1 base at J, with 7 bases in the middle. The CDR3 DNA reads TGTGCCAGCAGCGTAGGGCAGGAGAACACCGGGGAGCTGTTTTTT. It yields the protein CASSVGQENTGELFF.

In this sample, this clone turned up a few times. The gene calls are TRBV10-3 and TRBJ1-6, with unresolved D. In germline, CDR1 is ENHRY, CDR2 SYGVKD. Trimming took off 4 bases at V and 0 bases at J, with 4 bases between the two ends. The CDR3 loop spans 14 amino acids. The CDR3 region has the DNA TGTGCCATCAGTGGAGCCTCCTATAATTCACCCCTCCACTTT. This gives the protein CAISGASYNSPLHF.